This T cell receptor beta chain was observed in a study of blood T cell repertoires in COVID-19. This CDR3 has 13 residues. The V and J ends lost 5 bases and 3 bases, in that order; junction bases with no gene match: 6. In germline, CDR1 is GTSNPN, CDR2 SVGIG (reference sequence). In the original analysis: Reference gene primer amplification in the assay estimated nucleated cell counts. Profiling relied on immunoSEQ multiplex PCR, and the TCRdb table lists in-frame clones only, not all of them. The DNA was the basis for D and trimming; V, J and clone size are from that table. Of 250,000 to 300,000 clones listed, about nine tenths were seen once; the top ten hold 2.2%.

The V gene is TRBV30, the J gene TRBJ2-7, with 8 bases matching TRBD1. The TCR originated in a woman aged 45-59 years who had recovered from COVID-19. Sample: peripheral blood. CDR3 DNA sequence: TGTGCCTGGGGAGGGACAGGAAGCTACGAGCAGTACTTC. This translates into CAWGGTGSYEQYF.